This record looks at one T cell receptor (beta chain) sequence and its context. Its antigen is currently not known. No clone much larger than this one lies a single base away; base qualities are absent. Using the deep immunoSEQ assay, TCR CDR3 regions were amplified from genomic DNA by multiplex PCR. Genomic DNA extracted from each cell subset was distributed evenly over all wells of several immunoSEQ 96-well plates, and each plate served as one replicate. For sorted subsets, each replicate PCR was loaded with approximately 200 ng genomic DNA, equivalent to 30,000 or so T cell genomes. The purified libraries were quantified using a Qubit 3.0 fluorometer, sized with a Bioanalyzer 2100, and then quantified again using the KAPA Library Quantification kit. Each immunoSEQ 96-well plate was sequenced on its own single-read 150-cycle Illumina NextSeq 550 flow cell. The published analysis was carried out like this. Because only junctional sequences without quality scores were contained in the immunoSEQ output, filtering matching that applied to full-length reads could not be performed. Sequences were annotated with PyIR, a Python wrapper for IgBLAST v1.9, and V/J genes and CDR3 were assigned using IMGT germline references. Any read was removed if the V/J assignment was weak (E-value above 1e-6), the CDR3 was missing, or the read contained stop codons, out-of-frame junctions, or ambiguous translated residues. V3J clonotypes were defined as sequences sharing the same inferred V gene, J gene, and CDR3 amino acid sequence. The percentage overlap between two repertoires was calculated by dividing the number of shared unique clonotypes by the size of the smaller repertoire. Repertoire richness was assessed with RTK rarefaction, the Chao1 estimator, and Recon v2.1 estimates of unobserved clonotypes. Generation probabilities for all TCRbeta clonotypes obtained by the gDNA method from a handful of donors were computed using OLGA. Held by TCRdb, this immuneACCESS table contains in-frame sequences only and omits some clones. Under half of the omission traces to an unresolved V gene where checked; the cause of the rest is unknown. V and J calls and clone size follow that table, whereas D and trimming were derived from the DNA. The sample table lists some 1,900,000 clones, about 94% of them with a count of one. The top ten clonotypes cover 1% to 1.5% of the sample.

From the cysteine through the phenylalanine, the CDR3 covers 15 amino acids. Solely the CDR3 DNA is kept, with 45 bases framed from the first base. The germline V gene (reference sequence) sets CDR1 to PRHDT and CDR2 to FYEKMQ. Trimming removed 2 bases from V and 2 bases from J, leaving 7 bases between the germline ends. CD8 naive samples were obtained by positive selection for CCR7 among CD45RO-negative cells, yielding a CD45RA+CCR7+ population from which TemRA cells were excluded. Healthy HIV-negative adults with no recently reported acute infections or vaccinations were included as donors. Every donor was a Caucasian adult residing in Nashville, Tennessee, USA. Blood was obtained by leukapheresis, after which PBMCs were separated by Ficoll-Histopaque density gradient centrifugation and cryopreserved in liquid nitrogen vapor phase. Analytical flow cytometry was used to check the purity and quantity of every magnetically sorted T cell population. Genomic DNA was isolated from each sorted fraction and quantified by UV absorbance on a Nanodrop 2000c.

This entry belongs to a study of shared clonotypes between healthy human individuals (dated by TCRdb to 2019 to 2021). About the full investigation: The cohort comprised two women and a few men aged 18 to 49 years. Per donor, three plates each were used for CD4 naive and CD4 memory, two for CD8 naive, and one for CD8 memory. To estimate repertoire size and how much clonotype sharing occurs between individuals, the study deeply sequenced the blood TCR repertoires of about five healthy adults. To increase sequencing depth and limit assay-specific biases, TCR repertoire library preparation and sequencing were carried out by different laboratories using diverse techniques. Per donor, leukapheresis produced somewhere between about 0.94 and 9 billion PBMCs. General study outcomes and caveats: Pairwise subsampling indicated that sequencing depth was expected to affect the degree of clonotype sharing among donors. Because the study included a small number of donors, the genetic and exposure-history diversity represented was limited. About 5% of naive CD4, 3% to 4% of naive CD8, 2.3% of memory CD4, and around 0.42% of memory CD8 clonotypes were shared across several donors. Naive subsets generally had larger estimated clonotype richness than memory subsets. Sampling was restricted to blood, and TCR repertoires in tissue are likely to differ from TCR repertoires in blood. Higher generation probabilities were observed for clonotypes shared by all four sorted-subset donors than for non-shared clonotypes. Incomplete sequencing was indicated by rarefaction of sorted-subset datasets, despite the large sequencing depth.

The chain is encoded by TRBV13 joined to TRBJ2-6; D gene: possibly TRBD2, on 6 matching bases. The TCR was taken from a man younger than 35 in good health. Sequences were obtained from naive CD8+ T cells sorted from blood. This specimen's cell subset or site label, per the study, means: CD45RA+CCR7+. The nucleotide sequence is TGTGCCAGCAGCTTAACGGGGGCTGGGGCCAACGTCCTGACTTTC. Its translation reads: CASSLTGAGANVLTF.